Listed below are T cell receptor beta chains from one sample, sequenced in a study of CD8 T cells in Susac syndrome. Each CDR3 protein gets one entry after TCRdb re-called the immunoSEQ multiplex PCR reads with MiXCR. The data hold 190,000 or so distinct CDR3 sequences, with 85% to 95% observed a single time. Sequenced: CD4+ T cells from PBMCs. These receptors were obtained from a human donor with multiple sclerosis. CDR3s include the opening cysteine and the closing phenylalanine or tryptophan. The D gene is left open where the match is weak. Rows may omit the clone size; those that give it use once, few, many or a size class.

TRBV12-3/TRBV12-4	once	NA	TRBJ1-2	CASSTDLYWGYTF	TGTGCCAGCAGTACCGACCTTTACTGGGGCTACACCTTC
TRBV2	NA	TRBD2	TRBJ2-1	CASSVEAGYEQFF	TGTGCCAGCAGCGTCGAAGCGGGGTATGAGCAGTTCTTC
TRBV29-1	NA	TRBD1	TRBJ2-2	CSAETGGFTGELFF	TGCAGCGCCGAGACAGGGGGGTTCACCGGGGAGCTGTTTTTT
TRBV30	NA	NA	TRBJ1-5	CAWSVTGLPQHF	TGTGCCTGGAGTGTAACGGGACTGCCCCAGCATTTT
TRBV3-1	NA	NA	TRBJ2-7	CASSQGRAVPYEQYF	TGTGCCAGCAGCCAAGGGAGGGCAGTACCATACGAGCAGTACTTC
TRBV27	NA	NA	TRBJ2-7	CASSWDTVAHEQYF	TGTGCCAGCAGTTGGGACACAGTCGCGCACGAGCAGTACTTC
TRBV11-2	once	NA	TRBJ2-5	CASSPPGLQETQYF	TGTGCCAGCAGCCCGCCGGGGCTTCAAGAGACCCAGTACTTC
TRBV20-1	NA	NA	TRBJ2-3	CSAKLADSTDTQYF	TGCAGTGCTAAATTAGCGGATTCAACAGATACGCAGTATTTT
TRBV30	NA	NA	TRBJ1-2	CAWSVLQLPNYGYTF	TGTGCCTGGAGTGTACTTCAGCTTCCTAACTATGGCTACACCTTC
TRBV30	NA	NA	TRBJ1-1	CAWTKQQNTEAFF	TGTGCCTGGACCAAACAGCAGAACACTGAAGCTTTCTTT
TRBV6-5	NA	NA	TRBJ2-2	CASSRGETRELFF	TGTGCCAGCAGTAGAGGGGAAACGCGGGAGCTGTTTTTT
TRBV19	NA	NA	TRBJ2-5	CASSDGGFQETQYF	TGTGCCAGTAGCGACGGGGGCTTCCAAGAGACCCAGTACTTC
TRBV9	NA	NA	TRBJ2-5	CASNVAVGGETQYF	TGTGCCAGCAACGTAGCGGTAGGGGGTGAGACCCAGTACTTC
TRBV18	once	TRBD2	TRBJ2-5	CASSPRSGGNTGGETQYF	TGTGCCAGCTCACCACGCAGCGGGGGGAACACGGGCGGAGAGACCCAGTACTTC
TRBV7-8	NA	NA	TRBJ1-6	CASSLEPPTHSPLHF	TGTGCCAGCAGCTTAGAACCCCCTACTCATTCACCCCTCCACTTT
TRBV5-1	NA	NA	TRBJ1-1	CASSLDQMNTEAFF	TGCGCCAGCAGCTTGGATCAGATGAACACTGAAGCTTTCTTT
TRBV7-2	NA	TRBD1	TRBJ2-3	CASSSFLTGEGTDTQYF	TGTGCCAGCAGCTCATTTCTGACAGGGGAAGGCACAGATACGCAGTATTTT
TRBV7-6	NA	NA	TRBJ2-5	CASSLAGGPSAETQYF	TGTGCCAGCAGCTTAGCGGGGGGGCCATCGGCAGAGACCCAGTACTTC
TRBV7-9	NA	NA	TRBJ1-2	CASSLAGRVYGYTF	TGTGCCAGCAGCTTAGCTGGGCGGGTCTATGGCTACACCTTC
TRBV25-1	NA	TRBD1	TRBJ1-2	CASSRPGTGTDGYTF	TGTGCCAGCAGCCGTCCCGGGACAGGGACTGACGGCTACACCTTC
TRBV27	NA	TRBD2	TRBJ2-1	CASSLSLLGGVRSSSYNEQFF	TGTGCCAGCAGTTTATCGTTATTGGGGGGGGTACGATCGAGCTCCTACAATGAGCAGTTCTTC
TRBV7-8	NA	TRBD2	TRBJ2-1	CASSFSGGANEQFF	TGTGCCAGCAGCTTCAGCGGGGGGGCCAATGAGCAGTTCTTC
TRBV20-1	NA	NA	TRBJ2-1	CSAPKRPLSYNEQFF	TGCAGTGCTCCAAAGCGACCTCTCTCCTACAATGAGCAGTTCTTC
TRBV27	few	TRBD1	TRBJ1-5	CASSFGQGNQPQHF	TGTGCCAGCAGTTTTGGACAGGGTAATCAGCCCCAGCATTTT
TRBV5-1	NA	NA	TRBJ2-5	CASSLGELRETQYF	TGCGCCAGCAGCTTGGGGGAACTTCGTGAGACCCAGTACTTC
TRBV3-1	NA	NA	TRBJ2-6	CASSQVRLRAGANVLTF	TGTGCCAGCAGCCAAGTAAGGCTGAGGGCTGGGGCCAACGTCCTGACTTTC
TRBV20-1	NA	NA	TRBJ1-1	CSAGFGTKNTEAFF	TGCAGTGCTGGCTTCGGGACTAAGAACACTGAAGCTTTCTTT
TRBV29-1	NA	TRBD1	TRBJ1-1	CSVTGQANTEAFF	TGCAGCGTAACCGGACAGGCGAACACTGAAGCTTTCTTT
TRBV6-6	NA	TRBD1	TRBJ1-2	CASSPRTGGYTF	TGTGCCAGCAGCCCTCGGACAGGTGGCTACACCTTC
TRBV12-3/TRBV12-4	NA	NA	TRBJ2-3	CASSFTDLTQYF	TGTGCCAGCAGTTTTACGGACTTGACGCAGTATTTT
TRBV4-1	NA	TRBD1	TRBJ2-5	CASSQVPSSNRGKTQYF	TGCGCCAGCAGCCAAGTTCCATCAAGTAACAGGGGAAAGACCCAGTACTTC
TRBV9	NA	NA	TRBJ2-3	CASSVTFSTDTQYF	TGTGCCAGCAGCGTCACTTTTAGCACAGATACGCAGTATTTT
TRBV15	NA	TRBD1	TRBJ1-2	CATSRGTVNYGYTF	TGTGCCACCAGCAGGGGGACAGTTAACTATGGCTACACCTTC
TRBV3-1	NA	NA	TRBJ1-6	CASSQGRGRGYNSPLHF	TGTGCCAGCAGCCAAGGGCGGGGAAGGGGCTATAATTCACCCCTCCACTTT
TRBV2	NA	NA	TRBJ2-1	CASTQGGAKNEQFF	TGTGCCAGCACTCAGGGGGGGGCTAAAAATGAGCAGTTCTTC
TRBV25-1	NA	NA	TRBJ1-2	CASSRTNYGYTF	TGTGCCAGCAGCCGTACTAACTATGGCTACACCTTC
TRBV5-1	NA	TRBD1	TRBJ1-4	CASSFRDRGNEKLFF	TGCGCCAGCAGCTTCCGGGACAGGGGAAATGAAAAACTGTTTTTT
TRBV2	NA	NA	TRBJ1-4	CASSDERKLFF	TGTGCCAGCAGTGACGAACGAAAACTGTTTTTT
TRBV3-1	once	NA	TRBJ2-7	CASSSPPLEQYF	TGTGCCAGCAGCTCCCCCCCTCTCGAGCAGTACTTC
TRBV19	NA	NA	TRBJ2-5	CASSEADRQETQYF	TGTGCCAGTAGTGAGGCGGACAGACAAGAGACCCAGTACTTC
TRBV7-9	NA	TRBD1	TRBJ2-7	CASSSGQGAYEQYF	TGTGCCAGCAGCTCCGGACAGGGGGCCTACGAGCAGTACTTC
TRBV30	NA	TRBD2	TRBJ2-3	CAWNDKAGGTDTQYF	TGTGCCTGGAACGACAAAGCGGGGGGCACAGATACGCAGTATTTT